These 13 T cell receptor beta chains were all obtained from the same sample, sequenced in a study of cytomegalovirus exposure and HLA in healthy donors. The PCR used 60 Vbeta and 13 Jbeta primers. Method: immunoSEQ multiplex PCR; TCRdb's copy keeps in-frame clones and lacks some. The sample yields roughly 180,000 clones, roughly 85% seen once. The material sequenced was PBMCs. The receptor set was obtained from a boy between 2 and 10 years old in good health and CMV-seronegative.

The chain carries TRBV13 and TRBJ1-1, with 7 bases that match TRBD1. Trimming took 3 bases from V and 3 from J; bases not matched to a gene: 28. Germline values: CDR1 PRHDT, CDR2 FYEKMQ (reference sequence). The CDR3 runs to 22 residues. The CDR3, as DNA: TGTGCCAGCAGCTTTCTCAGTCTCGGGACGGAGGGGGCAAGACAGGATTACACTGAAGCTTTCTTT. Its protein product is CASSFLSLGTEGARQDYTEAFF.

CDR3: CASSSTVRGSNEKLFF. The CDR3 nucleotides read TGTGCCAGCAGCTCCACCGTTCGGGGTTCTAATGAAAAACTGTTTTTT. The chain carries TRBV7-2 and TRBJ1-4; no firm D call. The germline V gene has CDR1 SGHTA and CDR2 FQGNSA. CDR3 size: 16 residues. V lost 4 bases and J 3 bases, leaving 15 bases between the germline ends.

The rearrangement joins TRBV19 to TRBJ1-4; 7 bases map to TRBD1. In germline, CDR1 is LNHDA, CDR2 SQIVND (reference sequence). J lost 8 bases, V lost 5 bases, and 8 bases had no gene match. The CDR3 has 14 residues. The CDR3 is CASSHGDSREKLFF. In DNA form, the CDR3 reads TGTGCCAGTAGTCACGGGGACAGTCGGGAAAAACTGTTTTTT.

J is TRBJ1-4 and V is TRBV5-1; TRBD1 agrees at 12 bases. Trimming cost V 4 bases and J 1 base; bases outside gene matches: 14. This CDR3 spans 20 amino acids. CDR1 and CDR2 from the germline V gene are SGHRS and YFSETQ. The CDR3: CASSQFIGTGGTVTNEKLFF. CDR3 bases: TGCGCCAGCAGCCAGTTCATCGGGACAGGGGGCACCGTAACTAATGAAAAACTGTTTTTT.

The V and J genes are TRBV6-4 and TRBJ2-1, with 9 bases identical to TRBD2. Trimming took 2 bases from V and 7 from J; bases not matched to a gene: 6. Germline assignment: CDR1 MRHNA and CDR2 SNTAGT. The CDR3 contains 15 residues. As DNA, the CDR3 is TGTGCCAGCAGTGACAGGGCTAGCGGGGCGAATGAGCAGTTCTTC. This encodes CASSDRASGANEQFF.

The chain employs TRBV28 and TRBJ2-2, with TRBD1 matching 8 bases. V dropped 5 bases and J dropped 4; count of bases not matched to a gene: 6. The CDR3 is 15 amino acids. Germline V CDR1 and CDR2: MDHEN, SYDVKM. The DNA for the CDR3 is TGTGCCAGCAGTGTCCCAGGGGGCAGCACCGGGGAGCTGTTTTTT. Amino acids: CASSVPGGSTGELFF.

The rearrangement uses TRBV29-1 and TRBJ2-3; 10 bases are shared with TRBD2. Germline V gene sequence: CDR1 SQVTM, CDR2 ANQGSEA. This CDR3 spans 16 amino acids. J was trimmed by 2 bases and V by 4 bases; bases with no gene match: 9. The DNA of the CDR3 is TGCAGCGTTGCCTGGGGTAGCGGGGGGACCACAGATACGCAGTATTTT. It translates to CSVAWGSGGTTDTQYF.

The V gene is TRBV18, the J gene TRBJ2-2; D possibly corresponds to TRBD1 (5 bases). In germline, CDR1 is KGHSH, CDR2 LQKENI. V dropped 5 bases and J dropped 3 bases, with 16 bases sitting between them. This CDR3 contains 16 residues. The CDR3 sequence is CASSANSRQYTGELFF. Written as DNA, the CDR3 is TGTGCCAGCTCAGCAAATTCCCGACAGTACACCGGGGAGCTGTTTTTT. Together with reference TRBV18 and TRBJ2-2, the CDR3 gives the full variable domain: NAGVMQNPRHLVRRRGQEARLRCSPMKGHSHVYWYRQLPEEGLKFMVYLQKENIIDESGMPKERFSAEFPKEGPSILRIQQVVRGDSAAYFCASSANSRQYTGELFFGEGSRLTVL.

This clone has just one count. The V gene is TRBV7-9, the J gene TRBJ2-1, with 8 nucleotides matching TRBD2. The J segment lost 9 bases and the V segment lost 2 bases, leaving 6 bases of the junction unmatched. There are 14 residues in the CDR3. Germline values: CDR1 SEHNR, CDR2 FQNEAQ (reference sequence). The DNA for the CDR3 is TGTGCCAGCAGCTTACAGCGGGAGAATTCTGAGCAGTTCTTC. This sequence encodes CASSLQRENSEQFF.

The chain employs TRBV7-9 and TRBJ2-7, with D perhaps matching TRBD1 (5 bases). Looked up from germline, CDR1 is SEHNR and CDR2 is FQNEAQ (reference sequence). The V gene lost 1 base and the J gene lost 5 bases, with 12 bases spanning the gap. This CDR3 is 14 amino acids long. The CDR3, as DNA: TGTGCCAGCAGCTTAGTTAGCAGGGTGAACGAGCAGTACTTC. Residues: CASSLVSRVNEQYF. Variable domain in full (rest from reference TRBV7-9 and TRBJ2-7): DTGVSQNPRHKITKRGQNVTFRCDPISEHNRLYWYRQTLGQGPEFLTYFQNEAQLEKSRLLSDRFSAERPKGSFSTLEIQRTEQGDSAMYLCASSLVSRVNEQYFGPGTRLTVT.

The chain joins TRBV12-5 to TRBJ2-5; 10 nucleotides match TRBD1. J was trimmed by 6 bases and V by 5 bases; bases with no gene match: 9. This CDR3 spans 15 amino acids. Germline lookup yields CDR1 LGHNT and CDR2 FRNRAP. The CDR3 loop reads CASGRAGTGEQTQYF. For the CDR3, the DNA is TGTGCTAGTGGTAGAGCCGGGACAGGGGAACAGACCCAGTACTTC. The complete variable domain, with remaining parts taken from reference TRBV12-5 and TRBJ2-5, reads DARVTQTPRHKVTEMGQEVTMRCQPILGHNTVFWYRQTMMQGLELLAYFRNRAPLDDSGMPKDRFSAEMPDATLATLKIQPSEPRDSAVYFCASGRAGTGEQTQYFGPGTRLLVL.

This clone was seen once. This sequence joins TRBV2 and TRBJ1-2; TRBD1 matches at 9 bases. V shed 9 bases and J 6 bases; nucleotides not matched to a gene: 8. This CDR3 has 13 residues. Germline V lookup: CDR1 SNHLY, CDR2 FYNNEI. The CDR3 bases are TGTGCCAGACTTACAGGGGGCGCGGATGGCTACACCTTC. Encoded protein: CARLTGGADGYTF.

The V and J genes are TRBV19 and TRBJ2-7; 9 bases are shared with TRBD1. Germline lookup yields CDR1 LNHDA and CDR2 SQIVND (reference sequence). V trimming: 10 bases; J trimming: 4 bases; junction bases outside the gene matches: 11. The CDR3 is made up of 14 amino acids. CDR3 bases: TGTGCCACGTCCCCCGGGACAGGGACGTACGAGCAGTACGTC. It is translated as CATSPGTGTYEQYV.